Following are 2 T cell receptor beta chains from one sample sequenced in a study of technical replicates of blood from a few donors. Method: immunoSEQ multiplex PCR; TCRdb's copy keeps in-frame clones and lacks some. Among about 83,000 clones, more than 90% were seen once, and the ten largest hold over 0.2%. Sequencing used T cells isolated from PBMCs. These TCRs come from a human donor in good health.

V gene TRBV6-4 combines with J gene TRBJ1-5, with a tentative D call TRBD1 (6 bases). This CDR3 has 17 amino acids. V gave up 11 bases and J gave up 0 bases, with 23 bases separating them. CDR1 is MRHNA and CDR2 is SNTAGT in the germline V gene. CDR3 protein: CAGFHGTRNYSNQPQHF. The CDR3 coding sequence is TGTGCCGGCTTTCACGGGACACGGAATTATAGCAATCAGCCCCAGCATTTT.

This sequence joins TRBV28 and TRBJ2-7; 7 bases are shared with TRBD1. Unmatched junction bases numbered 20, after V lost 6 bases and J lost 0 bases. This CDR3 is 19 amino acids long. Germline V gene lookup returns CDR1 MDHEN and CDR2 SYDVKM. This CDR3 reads CASRGVGMTGYKTSYEQYF. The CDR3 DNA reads TGTGCCAGCAGGGGGGTCGGAATGACAGGGTACAAAACCTCCTACGAGCAGTACTTC.